The 19 T cell receptor beta chains reported below all come from one sample, sequenced in a study of CD8 T cells in ankylosing spondylitis. Study conclusions and caveats: What appeared characteristic of ankylosing spondylitis blood was a TCR beta motif of eight highly homologous variants.

Their target antigens are unknown. TCRdb reanalysed the 5' RACE reads using MiXCR and keeps one entry per CDR3 protein. This sample yields 670,000 or so distinct CDR3 sequences, of which roughly 19% are seen a single time; over 15% belongs to the top ten. Input material: blood, either unsorted or a sorted T cell fraction (not recorded which). The origin of the receptors is a male donor with ankylosing spondylitis.

The chain links TRBV11-2 to TRBJ2-3; D perhaps matches TRBD2 (5 bases). This CDR3 is built from 17 residues. The V gene's germline CDR1 is SGHAT and CDR2 FQNNGV. Trimming stripped 0 bases from V and 1 base from J, with 14 bases between. CDR3 nucleotides: TGTGCCAGCAGCTTAGATGGTTGGCTAGCAGGCACAGATACGCAGTATTTT. It is translated as CASSLDGWLAGTDTQYF.

This clonotype was counted a few times. V and J are TRBV3-1 and TRBJ1-2; D not resolved. The V and J ends lost 0 bases and 5 bases respectively, with 7 bases between them. Germline V CDR1 and CDR2: LGHDT, YNNKEL (reference sequence). The CDR3 is 13 residues long. The CDR3: CASSQDRTYGYTF. The CDR3 DNA sequence: TGTGCCAGCAGCCAAGACAGGACGTATGGCTACACCTTC. Full variable domain (remainder filled in from reference TRBV3-1 and TRBJ1-2): DTAVSQTPKYLVTQMGNDKSIKCEQNLGHDTMYWYKQDSKKFLKIMFSYNNKELIINETVPNRFSPKSPDKAHLNLHINSLELGDSAVYFCASSQDRTYGYTFGSGTRLTVV.

V usage is TRBV7-9 and J usage is TRBJ2-7, with D possibly matching TRBD1 (5 bases). The CDR3 contains 15 residues. Germline V lookup: CDR1 SEHNR, CDR2 FQNEAQ (reference sequence). Trimming stripped 1 base from V and 1 base from J, with 11 bases between. The CDR3 loop reads CASSLEGAESYEQYF. As DNA, the CDR3 is TGTGCCAGCAGCTTAGAAGGGGCGGAGTCCTACGAGCAGTACTTC.

This clonotype was picked up a small number of times. The chain links TRBV20-1 to TRBJ1-5; 8 bases align to TRBD1. The CDR3 consists of 14 residues. J lost 6 bases, V lost 3 bases, and 7 bases had no gene match. Germline loops: CDR1 DFQATT, CDR2 SNEGSKA (reference sequence). The CDR3: CSASLGQGGQPQHF. For the CDR3, the DNA is TGCAGTGCTAGCCTAGGACAGGGTGGTCAGCCCCAGCATTTT.

The chain couples TRBV5-4 to TRBJ2-5; D gene unclear. Germline V gene data show CDR1 as SGHNT and CDR2 as YYREEE (reference sequence). The V end was cut by 7 bases, the J end by 4 bases, with 14 bases between. The CDR3 length is 13 residues. The CDR3 reads CASSRIGRETQYF. DNA for the CDR3: TGTGCCAGCTCCCGGATCGGCCGAGAGACCCAGTACTTC.

This clonotype was seen a handful of times. The rearrangement links TRBV29-1 to TRBJ1-2; a weak D match, TRBD1 (5 bases). This CDR3 contains 14 residues. The V gene's germline CDR1 is SQVTM and CDR2 ANQGSEA. Between the trimmed V and J ends, which lost 2 bases and 8 bases, there was a span of 18 bases. The CDR3 loop is CSVENALGGKGYTF. The CDR3 DNA sequence: TGCAGCGTTGAAAATGCCCTGGGGGGAAAGGGCTACACCTTC.

This chain links TRBV5-1 with TRBJ2-6; D unresolved. V gave up 4 bases and J gave up 0 bases, with 14 bases separating them. The CDR3 length is 17 residues. Germline CDR1 reads SGHRS; CDR2 reads YFSETQ. The CDR3 DNA sequence: TGCGCCAGCAGCGTTTCCGGGTTGACCTCTGGGGCCAACGTCCTGACTTTC. Amino acids: CASSVSGLTSGANVLTF.

This clonotype was counted a few times. The chain couples TRBV5-1 to TRBJ2-1; D unresolved. Trimming shortened V by 4 bases and J by 0 bases, and 14 bases separated the two germline ends. CDR3 length: 16 residues. Germline assignment: CDR1 SGHRS and CDR2 YFSETQ. CDR3 nucleotides: TGCGCCAGCAGCCACCCCTCGACCAGCTCCTACAATGAGCAGTTCTTC. It encodes CASSHPSTSSYNEQFF. The full variable domain, its missing parts supplied by reference TRBV5-1 and TRBJ2-1, is KAGVTQTPRYLIKTRGQQVTLSCSPISGHRSVSWYQQTPGQGLQFLFEYFSETQRNKGNFPGRFSGRQFSNSRSEMNVSTLELGDSALYLCASSHPSTSSYNEQFFGPGTRLTVL.

A few counts support this clonotype. The chain employs TRBV4-1 and TRBJ1-2; D gene uncertain. Germline values: CDR1 MGHRA, CDR2 YSYEKL. Trimming pared 3 bases from V and 4 bases from J, leaving 12 bases between. The CDR3 is made up of 14 amino acids. This chain's CDR3 is CASSQSGVGYGYTF. In DNA, the CDR3 is TGCGCCAGCAGCCAGAGTGGGGTTGGCTATGGCTACACCTTC.

This clonotype was detected a few times. The rearrangement uses TRBV20-1 and TRBJ2-5, with 9 bases aligning to TRBD2. This CDR3 is built from 13 residues. Germline CDR1 is DFQATT and CDR2 is SNEGSKA (reference sequence). With 5 bases clipped from V and 1 base from J, the junction kept 2 bases outside the gene matches. The CDR3 reads CSAPSGAQETQYF. CDR3 sequence (DNA): TGCAGTGCTCCTAGCGGGGCCCAAGAGACCCAGTACTTC.

This clonotype has a count of ten or more. The rearrangement uses TRBV7-2 and TRBJ2-1; TRBD2 might be the D (6 bases). The CDR3 sequence is 16 residues long. The germline CDR1 and CDR2 sequences are SGHTA and FQGNSA. V dropped 6 bases and J dropped 0 bases, with 15 bases sitting between them. Written as DNA, the CDR3 is TGTGCCAGCAGTCAACGAGGCGGGAACTCCTACAATGAGCAGTTCTTC. This translates into CASSQRGGNSYNEQFF. Based on the CDR3 plus reference TRBV7-2 and TRBJ2-1, the full variable domain is GAGVSQSPSNKVTEKGKDVELRCDPISGHTALYWYRQSLGQGLEFLIYFQGNSAPDKSGLPSDRFSAERTGGSVSTLTIQRTQQEDSAVYLCASSQRGGNSYNEQFFGPGTRLTVL.

At least ten counts were recorded for this clonotype. The chain has TRBV6-5 and TRBJ2-7; unclear D gene. Germline CDR1 MNHEY, CDR2 SVGAGI. V dropped 0 bases and J dropped 4 bases, with 7 bases sitting between them. CDR3 size: 13 residues. The CDR3 sequence: CASSYSASYEQYF. The CDR3 nucleotides are TGTGCCAGCAGTTACTCCGCCTCTTACGAGCAGTACTTC.

The chain uses TRBV4-1 and TRBJ2-5, with D perhaps TRBD1 (6 bases). The germline V and J ends were trimmed by 1 base and 1 base, with 7 bases remaining between them. In germline, CDR1 is MGHRA, CDR2 YSYEKL. This CDR3 has 14 amino acids. The CDR3 loop reads CASSQAQGQETQYF. In DNA, the CDR3 is TGCGCCAGCAGCCAAGCACAGGGCCAAGAGACCCAGTACTTC.

The CDR3 DNA reads as TGCGCCAGCAGCGGGTGGACGCTCAGCTATGGCTACACCTTC. This codes for CASSGWTLSYGYTF. The chain is built from TRBV5-1 and TRBJ1-2, with unresolved D. The CDR3 sequence is 14 residues long. V was clipped by 4 bases and J by 4 bases, with 14 bases between them. Germline-derived CDR1 and CDR2 are SGHRS and YFSETQ.

The chain joins TRBV3-1 to TRBJ1-2; possible D gene TRBD1, 6 bases. Germline V gives CDR1 LGHDT, CDR2 YNNKEL (reference sequence). Trimming cost V 1 base and J 8 bases, with 17 bases left between them. This CDR3 is 15 amino acids long. The CDR3 region is CASSQVEFGGRGYTF. CDR3 DNA sequence: TGTGCCAGCAGCCAAGTAGAATTCGGGGGCCGCGGCTACACCTTC.

There are a few counts of this clonotype. This rearrangement joins TRBV7-2 to TRBJ2-3, with D tentatively TRBD2 (5 bases). The germline V gene has CDR1 SGHTA and CDR2 FQGNSA. V lost 1 base and J lost 4, with 9 bases in between. The CDR3 contains 14 residues. The CDR3 region has the DNA TGTGCCAGCAGCTTAGGCTGGGGAGCAGATACGCAGTATTTT. Translated: CASSLGWGADTQYF.

Only a few counts were recorded for this clonotype. The chain carries TRBV12-3 or TRBV12-4 and TRBJ2-3, with TRBD2 matching 9 bases. The CDR3 consists of 15 residues. J gave up 4 bases and V 6 bases, and 8 bases lay outside the gene matches. The CDR3 sequence is CASSNSGSGPDTQYF. The CDR3 DNA reads TGTGCCAGCAGCAATAGCGGGAGTGGTCCAGATACGCAGTATTTT.

In its sample, this clonotype was seen a few times. The chain joins TRBV11-2 to TRBJ2-3, with D tentatively TRBD1 (5 bases). This CDR3 has 17 amino acids. Germline CDR1 reads SGHAT; CDR2 reads FQNNGV. V was shortened by 0 bases and J by 2 bases, with 15 bases between the two germline ends. The CDR3 DNA follows: TGTGCCAGCAGCTTAGAACCCCGGGCAGGGCTCACAGATACGCAGTATTTT. Translation gives CASSLEPRAGLTDTQYF.

This clonotype was recorded many times. The chain employs TRBV5-1 and TRBJ1-1; maybe TRBD1 (5 bases). Germline V lookup: CDR1 SGHRS, CDR2 YFSETQ. The CDR3 is made up of 17 amino acids. Trimming shortened V by 6 bases and J by 4 bases, and 25 bases separated the two germline ends. The CDR3 nucleotides read TGCGCCAGCACAGCCCTCCCGAGGGGACCTTATCGCACTGAAGCTTTCTTT. It is translated as CASTALPRGPYRTEAFF.